The 28 T cell receptor beta chains below were found in one sample sequenced in a study of cytomegalovirus exposure and HLA in healthy donors. Vbeta (60) and Jbeta (13) primers were used in the PCR. The method was immunoSEQ multiplex PCR; TCRdb's version includes in-frame clones alone and lacks a portion of them. The sample table includes some 60,000 clones. Source material: PBMCs. The receptors were sampled from a man between 25 and 39 years old in good health and CMV-seropositive.

This rearrangement joins TRBV5-1 to TRBJ2-5; the match to TRBD2 covers 12 bases. The ends lost 4 bases at V and 3 bases at J; junction bases unmatched: 4. Germline assignment: CDR1 SGHRS and CDR2 YFSETQ. CDR3 length: 15 residues. In nucleotides, the CDR3 is TGCGCCAGCAGCCTCACTAGCGGGGGGAAAGAGACCCAGTACTTC. It yields the protein CASSLTSGGKETQYF.

The CDR3 DNA reads as TGTGCCTGGAGTGGGCAGGGCTATGAGCAGTTCTTC. Protein sequence: CAWSGQGYEQFF. This chain uses TRBV30 with TRBJ2-1, with D perhaps TRBD1 (5 bases). Trimming took off 1 base at V and 8 bases at J, with 9 bases between the two ends. CDR1 GTSNPN and CDR2 SVGIG come from the germline V gene (reference sequence). The CDR3 runs 12 residues.

The rearrangement joins TRBV15 to TRBJ2-5; 7 nucleotides agree with TRBD2. The V gene's germline CDR1 is LNHNV and CDR2 YYDKDF (reference sequence). CDR3 length: 17 amino acids. Germline trimming cut 1 base from V and 2 bases from J; bases unmatched to any gene: 10. The CDR3 loop reads CATSRAAGVKLQETQYF. Written as DNA, the CDR3 is TGTGCCACCAGCAGAGCGGCGGGAGTAAAACTGCAAGAGACCCAGTACTTC.

Comment on this clone: A junction boundary mismatches the germline segment, possibly from a read error. V usage is TRBV30 and J usage is TRBJ2-1; D may be TRBD2 (6 bases). Per germline, CDR1 GTSNPN and CDR2 SVGIG (reference sequence). This CDR3 is built from 15 residues. CDR3 coding DNA: TGTGCCGGGAGTGCCCCTGAGTGGAGGGAGAATGAGCAGTTCTTC. This codes for CAGSAPEWRENEQFF.

Its frequency marks this clone as medium-sized (0.01 to 0.1%). The chain links TRBV6-4 to TRBJ2-2, with 11 positions matching TRBD1. V shed 6 bases, J shed 5 bases, and the junction held 5 bases outside the gene matches. This CDR3 is 15 amino acids long. CDR1 and CDR2 (germline): MRHNA, SNTAGT. The CDR3 here is CASRDGQGATGELFF. CDR3 sequence (DNA): TGTGCCAGCAGGGATGGACAGGGGGCTACCGGGGAGCTGTTTTTT.

This chain joins TRBV6-5 and TRBJ1-6; D is unclear. Germline V gene lookup returns CDR1 MNHEY and CDR2 SVGAGI. The CDR3 runs 15 residues. The V end was cut by 3 bases, the J end by 10 bases, with 16 bases between. The CDR3 DNA reads TGTGCCAGCAGTTATGATGAAGGTGTGCGGTCACCCCTCCACTTT. It is translated as CASSYDEGVRSPLHF.

The rearrangement uses TRBV5-1 and TRBJ2-7, with TRBD2 matching 8 bases. CDR1 SGHRS and CDR2 YFSETQ come from the germline V gene. The CDR3 totals 15 residues. Trimming removed 3 bases from V and 0 bases from J; junction bases left unmatched: 5. Here the CDR3 DNA reads TGCGCCAGCAGCTGGGCGGGGGGCGCCTCCTACGAGCAGTACTTC. Protein: CASSWAGGASYEQYF.

The chain links TRBV10-3 to TRBJ2-2; 9 bases fit TRBD2. The CDR3 totals 16 residues. Germline V CDR1 and CDR2: ENHRY, SYGVKD. V gave up 9 bases and J gave up 2 bases; unmatched junction bases: 10. The CDR3 nucleotides read TGTGCCATTCCCCTTAGCGGGAGACGTAACACCGGGGAGCTGTTTTTT. Its translation: CAIPLSGRRNTGELFF.

This sequence joins TRBV5-6 and TRBJ2-5, with D possibly TRBD2 on 5 matching bases. Germline V CDR1 and CDR2: SGHDT, YYEEEE. The V gene lost 3 bases and the J gene lost 2 bases, with 14 bases spanning the gap. The CDR3 runs to 15 residues. In DNA form, the CDR3 reads TGTGCCAGCAGCTCCTTTGTGCGGGTACAAGAGACCCAGTACTTC. Its protein product is CASSSFVRVQETQYF.

The chain couples TRBV19 to TRBJ1-1; 8 bases line up with TRBD1. The V and J ends lost 10 bases and 5 bases, in that order; junction bases with no gene match: 6. Germline V gives CDR1 LNHDA, CDR2 SQIVND (reference sequence). The CDR3 loop spans 12 amino acids. The CDR3 loop reads CATDRGETEAFF. For the CDR3, the DNA is TGTGCCACAGACAGGGGTGAAACTGAAGCTTTCTTT.

The chain is built from TRBV7-9 and TRBJ2-2; a possible D gene is TRBD1 (6 bases). The germline V gene encodes CDR1 SEHNR and CDR2 FQNEAQ (reference sequence). The CDR3 totals 15 residues. The ends were cut back, 7 bases at V and 2 bases at J, with 14 bases in the middle. The CDR3 here is CASTQGSGNTGELFF. CDR3 sequence (DNA): TGTGCCAGCACCCAGGGGAGCGGAAACACCGGGGAGCTGTTTTTT.

V gene TRBV6-5 combines with J gene TRBJ1-1; TRBD1 agrees at 7 bases. V lost 0 bases to trimming and J lost 0 bases; unmatched junction nucleotides: 1. In germline, CDR1 is MNHEY, CDR2 SVGAGI. The CDR3 runs to 15 residues. In DNA, the CDR3 is TGTGCCAGCAGTTACTCGACAGGGATGAACACTGAAGCTTTCTTT. Translating it yields CASSYSTGMNTEAFF.

Of note for this clone: Mismatch with germline at one junction end may stem from a read error. The rearrangement joins TRBV2 to TRBJ2-3; 8 bases are a match to TRBD1. The CDR3 is 13 amino acids. CDR1 and CDR2 (germline): SNHLY, FYNNEI. CDR3 residues: CASRPGGTDKQYF. CDR3 sequence (DNA): TGTGCCAGCAGGCCAGGGGGCACAGATAAGCAGTATTTT.

The chain recombines TRBV6-5 with TRBJ2-7; 9 bases fit TRBD1. CDR1 is MNHEY and CDR2 is SVGAGI in the germline V gene. The length of the CDR3 is 13 residues. Trimming removed 8 bases from V and 7 bases from J; junction bases left unmatched: 9. The CDR3 loop is CASPKGQGREQYF. The CDR3 region has the DNA TGTGCCAGCCCCAAAGGACAGGGGCGGGAGCAGTACTTC.

The chain couples TRBV30 to TRBJ1-2; 7 bases are shared with TRBD1. V trimming: 1 base; J trimming: 13 bases; junction bases outside the gene matches: 6. The CDR3 consists of 11 residues. Germline values: CDR1 GTSNPN, CDR2 SVGIG (reference sequence). The CDR3 DNA reads as TGTGCCTGGAGTGCCTACAGGGGCAGCACCTTC. Its translation is CAWSAYRGSTF.

The V gene is TRBV7-9, the J gene TRBJ2-7, with unresolved D. The V gene lost 1 base and the J gene lost 0 bases, with 10 bases spanning the gap. The CDR3 sequence is 15 residues long. The V gene's germline CDR1 is SEHNR and CDR2 FQNEAQ (reference sequence). In DNA, the CDR3 is TGTGCCAGCAGCTTAGTGGGCAAGAGCTCCTACGAGCAGTACTTC. Translating it yields CASSLVGKSSYEQYF.

The V gene is TRBV6-5, the J gene TRBJ1-5, with D perhaps matching TRBD1 (5 bases). Germline V gives CDR1 MNHEY, CDR2 SVGAGI. Between the trimmed V and J ends, which lost 6 bases and 5 bases, there was a span of 11 bases. The CDR3 extends over 13 amino acids. CDR3 protein: CASSGTYDQPQHF. For the CDR3, the DNA is TGTGCCAGCAGCGGGACTTACGATCAGCCCCAGCATTTT.

The chain is built from TRBV5-1 and TRBJ2-7, with D tentatively TRBD1 (5 bases). Trimming removed 0 bases at V and 3 bases at J, with 13 bases between. This CDR3 contains 15 residues. Germline V gene sequence: CDR1 SGHRS, CDR2 YFSETQ. CDR3 DNA sequence: TGCGCCAGCAGCTTGGAGGGGTTAGTTCTCTACGAGCAGTACTTC. Translation: CASSLEGLVLYEQYF.

CDR3 sequence reads: CAWSTNTGELFF. The CDR3, as DNA: TGTGCCTGGAGTACTAACACCGGGGAGCTGTTTTTT. The rearrangement joins TRBV30 to TRBJ2-2; no firm D call. CDR3 size: 12 residues. V lost 2 bases, J lost 2 bases, and 3 bases lay in between. Germline CDR1 and CDR2: GTSNPN and SVGIG (reference sequence).

The chain couples TRBV4-1 to TRBJ1-1, with no clear D. The CDR3 loop spans 15 amino acids. Trimming pared 4 bases from V and 1 base from J, leaving 13 bases between. CDR1 MGHRA and CDR2 YSYEKL come from the germline V gene. The DNA of the CDR3 is TGCGCCAGCAGCCGACCACTACGGGGGAACACTGAAGCTTTCTTT. Its protein product is CASSRPLRGNTEAFF.

The rearrangement uses TRBV6-5 and TRBJ1-4, with D hard to call. The germline V gene has CDR1 MNHEY and CDR2 SVGAGI. V lost 0 bases, J lost 4 bases, and 12 bases lay in between. The CDR3 runs to 16 residues. The CDR3 DNA sequence: TGTGCCAGCAGTTACTCGACGGAGCGTGTTAATGAAAAACTGTTTTTT. This codes for CASSYSTERVNEKLFF.

The CDR3 nucleotides are TGTGCCAGCAGCCAACCGGGACTAGCGAGAGCCGACAATGAGCAGTTCTTC. Its translation: CASSQPGLARADNEQFF. The V and J genes are TRBV4-2 and TRBJ2-1; 10 bases line up with TRBD2. Per the germline V gene, CDR1 is LGHNA and CDR2 is YNFKEQ. CDR3 length: 17 residues. Trimming removed 2 bases from V and 5 bases from J; junction bases left unmatched: 9.

The rearrangement joins TRBV11-3 to TRBJ2-7, with 14 bases aligning to TRBD2. This CDR3 has 14 residues. CDR1 SGHNT and CDR2 YENEEA come from the germline V gene. J was trimmed by 7 bases and V by 5 bases; bases with no gene match: 4. The CDR3 sequence: CASSPGLAGGEQYF. The CDR3 DNA follows: TGTGCCAGCAGCCCTGGACTAGCGGGAGGTGAGCAGTACTTC. The full variable domain, rest sourced from reference TRBV11-3 and TRBJ2-7, is EAGVVQSPRYKIIEKKQPVAFWCNPISGHNTLYWYLQNLGQGPELLIRYENEEAVDDSQLPKDRFSAERLKGVDSTLKIQPAELGDSAVYLCASSPGLAGGEQYFGPGTRLTVT.

CDR3 sequence: CASSLEEDEQFF. The CDR3, as DNA: TGTGCCAGCAGCTTAGAGGAGGATGAGCAGTTCTTC. The J gene is TRBJ2-1, the V gene TRBV7-9; possibly TRBD2 for D (5 bases). Trimming removed 1 base from V and 8 bases from J, with 6 bases in between. Per germline, CDR1 SEHNR and CDR2 FQNEAQ (reference sequence). The CDR3 extends over 12 amino acids.

V usage is TRBV5-6 and J usage is TRBJ1-2, with a possible D match to TRBD1 (5 bases). Germline CDR1 SGHDT, CDR2 YYEEEE. V lost 0 bases and J lost 1, with 7 bases in between. The CDR3 length is 14 residues. CDR3 residues: CASSLVGVNYGYTF. In nucleotides, the CDR3 is TGTGCCAGCAGCTTGGTAGGGGTTAACTATGGCTACACCTTC.

The chain combines TRBV15 with TRBJ2-5, with 14 bases fitting TRBD2. J was trimmed by 0 bases and V by 3 bases; bases with no gene match: 9. The CDR3 is 19 residues long. Germline CDR1 is LNHNV and CDR2 is YYDKDF (reference sequence). The CDR3 DNA is TGTGCCACCAGCAGCCTTGGACTAGCGGGAGGTTGGTACCAAGAGACCCAGTACTTC. The encoded protein is CATSSLGLAGGWYQETQYF.

The chain carries TRBV30 and TRBJ1-5, with 8 bases that match TRBD1. J lost 2 bases, V lost 2 bases, and 8 bases had no gene match. CDR3 size: 16 residues. CDR1 GTSNPN and CDR2 SVGIG come from the germline V gene (reference sequence). The CDR3 protein is CAWSFRTGSGNQPQHF. Here the CDR3 DNA reads TGTGCCTGGAGTTTTCGGACAGGGTCGGGCAATCAGCCCCAGCATTTT.

By frequency, this clone registers medium-sized. The chain uses TRBV19 and TRBJ2-1, with TRBD1 matching 9 bases. This CDR3 contains 16 residues. Germline V gene lookup returns CDR1 LNHDA and CDR2 SQIVND (reference sequence). The J segment lost 1 base and the V segment lost 5 bases, leaving 6 bases of the junction unmatched. The CDR3 spells CASSLTGTGSYNEQFF. Written as DNA, the CDR3 is TGTGCCAGTAGTCTAACCGGGACAGGGTCCTACAATGAGCAGTTCTTC.